This entry features one T cell receptor (beta chain) sequence. Antigen specificity is unknown. The germline V and J ends were trimmed by 3 bases and 6 bases, with 16 bases remaining between them. CDR3 length: 15 residues. CDR1 is LNHDA, CDR2 SQIVND, per germline (reference sequence). The sample belongs to a study of OX40 agonist ivuxolimab in advanced cancers. Study-wide results and limits: In general, CD8+ T cells held more expanded clones than CD4+ did, on average.

This table comes from immunoSEQ multiplex PCR, and its TCRdb copy is limited to in-frame clones, with some not included. The sample has about 100,000 clones; around 91% are singletons. The chain carries TRBV19 and TRBJ2-3; possibly TRBD2 for D (6 bases). This specimen was CD4+ or CD8+ T cells sorted from blood, taken in a trial of the OX40 agonist ivuxolimab. The TCR sequence derives from an adult with an advanced solid tumor such as melanoma, head and neck, liver or kidney cancer. CDR3 in amino acids: CASSIGGEVWDTQYF. The CDR3 DNA sequence: TGTGCCAGTAGTATCGGCGGGGAAGTTTGGGATACGCAGTATTTT.